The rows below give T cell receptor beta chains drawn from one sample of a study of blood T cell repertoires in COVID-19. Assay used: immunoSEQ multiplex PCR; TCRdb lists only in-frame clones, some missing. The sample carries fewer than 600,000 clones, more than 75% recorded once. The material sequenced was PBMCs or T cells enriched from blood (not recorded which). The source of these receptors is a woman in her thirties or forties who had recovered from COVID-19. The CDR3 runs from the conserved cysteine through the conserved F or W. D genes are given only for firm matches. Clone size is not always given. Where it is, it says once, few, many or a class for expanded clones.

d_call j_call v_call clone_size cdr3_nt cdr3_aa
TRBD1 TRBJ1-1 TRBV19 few TGTGCCAGTAGTAGTCAGGGGGCTGGGATGAACACTGAAGCTTTCTTT CASSSQGAGMNTEAFF
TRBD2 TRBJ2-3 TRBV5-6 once TGTGCCAGCAGCTTCTCTTGGGGAGGGGAGAGCACAGATACGCAGTATTTT CASSFSWGGESTDTQYF
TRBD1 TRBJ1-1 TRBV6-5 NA TGTGCCAGCAGGACAGGGAGTTTACCTGAAGCTTTCTTT CASRTGSLPEAFF
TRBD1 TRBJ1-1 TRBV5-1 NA TGCGCCAGCAGCCCCTCGGGACAGGGGAACACTGAAGCTTTCTTT CASSPSGQGNTEAFF
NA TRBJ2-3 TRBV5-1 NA TGCGCCAGCAGCTTGGACCTTAGGGGAAACACAGATACGCAGTATTTT CASSLDLRGNTDTQYF
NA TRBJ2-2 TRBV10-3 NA TGTGCCATCAGCCCTTCGAACACCGGGGAGCTGTTTTTT CAISPSNTGELFF
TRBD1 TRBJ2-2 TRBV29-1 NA TGCAGCGTTGAACCCGGACAGGGGACCGGGGAGCTGTTTTTT CSVEPGQGTGELFF
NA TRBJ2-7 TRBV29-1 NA TGCAGCGTTGAAGAGGCGGAGAGCTCCTACGAGCAGTACTTC CSVEEAESSYEQYF
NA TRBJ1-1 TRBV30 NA TGTGCCTGGAGTGTAGGGGTAACTGAAGCTTTCTTT CAWSVGVTEAFF
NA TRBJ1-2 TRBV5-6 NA TGTGCCAGCAGCGGGACGGGGGGTTCGTATGGCTACACCTTC CASSGTGGSYGYTF
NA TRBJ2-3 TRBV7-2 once TGTGCCAGCAGCTTAGAGCTCGAGATGATCCCAGATACGCAGTATTTT CASSLELEMIPDTQYF
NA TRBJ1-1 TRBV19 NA TGTGCCAGTAGTATATGGGGGCGGATGAACACTGAAGCTTTCTTT CASSIWGRMNTEAFF
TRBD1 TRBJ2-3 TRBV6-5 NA TGTGCCAGCAGTTACGGACAGGTCCCTAGCACAGATACGCAGTATTTT CASSYGQVPSTDTQYF
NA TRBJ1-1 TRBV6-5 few TGTGCCAGCAGGCAGACACGTCTGAACACTGAAGCTTTCTTT CASRQTRLNTEAFF
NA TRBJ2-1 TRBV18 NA TGTGCCAGCTCACCACAGGGAGGTGAGCAGTTCTTC CASSPQGGEQFF
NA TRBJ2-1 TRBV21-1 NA TGTGCCCGCAGCCGGGACTACGATTACAATGAGCAGTTCTTC CARSRDYDYNEQFF
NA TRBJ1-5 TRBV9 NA TGTGCCAGCAGCGCCCGAACTAATCAGCCCCAGCATTTT CASSARTNQPQHF
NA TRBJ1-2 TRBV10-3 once TGTGCCATCAGTGAGGGTGGAACAGGTTCCTATGGCTACACCTTC CAISEGGTGSYGYTF
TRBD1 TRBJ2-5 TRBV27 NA TGTGCCAGCAGTCCAAGACAGGGGGAGACCCAGTACTTC CASSPRQGETQYF
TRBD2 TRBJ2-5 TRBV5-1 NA TGCGCCAGCAGCTTGGCCATCGGGACTAGACAAGAGACCCAGTACTTC CASSLAIGTRQETQYF